This T cell receptor (beta chain) was sequenced for a study of OX40 agonist ivuxolimab in advanced cancers. The study in broad terms: Ivuxolimab, which targeted the costimulatory receptor OX40 (CD134), was an agonistic, fully human IgG2 monoclonal antibody. Intravenous ivuxolimab was administered to patients every 2 weeks at six dose levels: 0.01, 0.1, 0.3, 1.5, 3 and 10 mg/kg. Of the 50 to 55 patients in dose escalation, some 20 had hepatocellular carcinoma, some 15 had melanoma, 9 had renal cell carcinoma and 9 had head and neck cancer. The dose-escalation cohort was roughly 87% male with a mean age of roughly 60 years, ranging from roughly 20 to 80. Prior anti-PD-1, anti-PD-L1 or anti-CTLA-4 therapy was permitted, and 30% to 45% of dose-escalation patients had received checkpoint inhibitors. Partial responses were achieved by three dose-escalation patients, of whom one had hepatocellular carcinoma and two had cutaneous melanoma. The purpose of peripheral TCRbeta sequencing was to test whether ivuxolimab changed TCR sequence diversity and led to clonal T-cell expansion. The paper reports the monotherapy dose-escalation portion (N of about 51 patients) of the phase I ivuxolimab trial.

The trial excluded patients who had a history of autoimmune disease or were on systemic immunosuppression. Peripheral blood for TCR sequencing was collected from all dose cohorts at baseline, on cycle 4 day 1, and on cycle 7 day 1. Samples were obtained from an open-label, multicenter, first-in-human phase I dose-escalation trial of ivuxolimab. The trial enrolled adults with locally advanced or metastatic head and neck squamous cell, hepatocellular, melanoma or renal cell carcinoma. Before TCR sequencing, CD4+ T cells and CD8+ T cells from peripheral blood were sorted into separate populations. Regarding this clone: The specificity of this receptor is unknown. It has no much larger one-base neighbor in the sample; base qualities were not kept.

The investigation overall reported the following: At doses of 0.1 to 3.0 mg/kg, clonal expansion of both CD4+ and CD8+ T cells in blood was seen between baseline and week 6. On average, CD8+ T cells showed more expanded clones than CD4+ T cells after ivuxolimab. Low levels of normalized T-cell clonal expansion were also seen in some nonresponding patients. Partial responders in the 0.1-3.0 mg/kg groups had among the lowest normalized peripheral clonal expansion, especially among CD8+ T cells. The antigen specificity of the clonally expanded peripheral T cells was not determined.

Genomic DNA was isolated from the sorted cells so that the TCRbeta CDR3 region could be sequenced. The immunoSEQ Assay was used for sequencing of TCRbeta CDR3 regions. The immuneACCESS repertoire file appears here via TCRdb, limited to in-frame rearrangements. These files lack a portion of the clones; in checked studies, under half of the deficit traces to unresolved V genes, and the cause of the others is not known. The sample has tens of thousands of clones on record, roughly 90% of them singletons. The ten largest make up 1% to 1.3% of the sample. CDR1 and CDR2 (MNHNS, SASEGT) derive from the germline V gene. There are 15 amino acids in the CDR3, from cysteine to phenylalanine inclusive. Solely the CDR3 DNA is kept, with 45 bases framed from the first base. Compared with germline, V lacks 2 bases and J lacks 7 bases; bases without a gene match: 6.

The receptor was isolated from an adult with an advanced solid tumor such as melanoma, head and neck, liver or kidney cancer. The sequences come from CD4+ or CD8+ T cells sorted from blood, collected in a trial of the OX40 agonist ivuxolimab. The chain is made from TRBV6-1 and TRBJ2-3; 10 bases in the junction line up with TRBD2. The CDR3 protein: CASSELAGVLNTQYF. The DNA sequence is given as TGTGCCAGCAGTGAACTAGCGGGAGTTTTAAATACGCAGTATTTT.